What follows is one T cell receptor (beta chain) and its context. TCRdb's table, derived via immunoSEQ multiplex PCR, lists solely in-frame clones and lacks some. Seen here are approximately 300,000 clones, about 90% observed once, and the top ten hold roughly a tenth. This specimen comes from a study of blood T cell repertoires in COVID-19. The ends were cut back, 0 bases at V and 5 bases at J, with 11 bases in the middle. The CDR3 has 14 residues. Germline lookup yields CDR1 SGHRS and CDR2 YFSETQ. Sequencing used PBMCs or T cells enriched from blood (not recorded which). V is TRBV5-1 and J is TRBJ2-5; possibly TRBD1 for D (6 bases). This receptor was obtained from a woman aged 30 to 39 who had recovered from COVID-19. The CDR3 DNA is TGCGCCAGCAGCTTGGAGGCAGGGGTGGAGACCCAGTACTTC. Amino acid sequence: CASSLEAGVETQYF.